This record concerns one T cell receptor (beta chain) sequence. The data derive from a study of OX40 agonist ivuxolimab in advanced cancers. The table came from immunoSEQ multiplex PCR; TCRdb's copy has only in-frame clones and leaves some out. The sample shows about 77,000 clones, 65% to 90% of them seen only once. The CDR3 covers 16 residues. Trimming cost V 2 bases and J 0 bases, with 10 bases left between them. The germline gives CDR1 SGHTA, CDR2 FQGTGA. The source was CD4+ or CD8+ T cells sorted from blood, collected in a trial of the OX40 agonist ivuxolimab. The TCR was taken from an adult with an advanced solid tumor such as melanoma, head and neck, liver or kidney cancer. The V and J genes are TRBV7-3 and TRBJ2-2, with D unresolved. The CDR3 region is CASSLGGGTNTGELFF. The CDR3, as DNA: TGTGCCAGCAGCTTAGGCGGTGGAACGAACACCGGGGAGCTGTTTTTT.